This T cell receptor beta chain was captured by sequencing in a study of spatial heterogeneity in lung cancer. Turning to the study itself: The average appearance count of each unique TCR and UMI combination in raw reads was more than 9.5.

MiXCR, run by TCRdb on the 5' RACE reads, gives a single entry per CDR3 protein. The repertoire includes nearly 50,000 distinct CDR3 sequences, approximately 7.6% of them detected once, and about 13% sits in the top ten. Time point noted: sample taken at primary tumor resection. Researchers sequenced whole RNA taken from tumor, nontumor lung or frozen PBMC without sorting. V shed 2 bases, J shed 2 bases, and the junction held 9 bases outside the gene matches. Germline V gene sequence: CDR1 LGHDT, CDR2 YNNKEL (reference sequence). This CDR3 comprises 17 residues. The sample was PBMCs, taken at surgery. The receptor comes from a female donor with early-stage non-small cell lung cancer. The rearrangement uses TRBV3-1 and TRBJ2-1; 7 positions match TRBD2. CDR3 in amino acids: CASSQSLRAGAYNEQFF. In DNA form, the CDR3 reads TGTGCCAGCAGCCAATCACTCCGGGCGGGAGCCTACAATGAGCAGTTCTTC.